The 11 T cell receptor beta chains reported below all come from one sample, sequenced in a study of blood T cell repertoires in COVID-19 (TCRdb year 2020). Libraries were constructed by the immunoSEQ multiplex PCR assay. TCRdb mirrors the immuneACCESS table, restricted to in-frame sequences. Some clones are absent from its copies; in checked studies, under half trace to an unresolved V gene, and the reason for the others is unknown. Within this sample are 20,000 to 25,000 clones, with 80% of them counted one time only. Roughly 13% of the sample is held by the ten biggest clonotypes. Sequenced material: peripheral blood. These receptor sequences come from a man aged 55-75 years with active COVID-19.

The CDR3 sequence: CSVWREWSYNEQFF. The DNA for the CDR3 is TGCAGCGTTTGGAGGGAGTGGTCCTACAATGAGCAGTTCTTC. V usage is TRBV29-1 and J usage is TRBJ2-1; D is possibly TRBD2 (6 bases). The CDR3 has 14 amino acids. Between the trimmed V and J ends, which lost 5 bases and 1 base, there was a span of 12 bases. Germline V gene sequence: CDR1 SQVTM, CDR2 ANQGSEA.

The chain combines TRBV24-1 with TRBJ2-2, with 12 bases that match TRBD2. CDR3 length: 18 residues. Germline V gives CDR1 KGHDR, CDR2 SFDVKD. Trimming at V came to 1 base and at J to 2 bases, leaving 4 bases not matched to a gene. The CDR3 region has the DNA TGTGCCACCAGTGATTTAGGACTAGCGGGGCGTAACACCGGGGAGCTGTTTTTT. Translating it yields CATSDLGLAGRNTGELFF.

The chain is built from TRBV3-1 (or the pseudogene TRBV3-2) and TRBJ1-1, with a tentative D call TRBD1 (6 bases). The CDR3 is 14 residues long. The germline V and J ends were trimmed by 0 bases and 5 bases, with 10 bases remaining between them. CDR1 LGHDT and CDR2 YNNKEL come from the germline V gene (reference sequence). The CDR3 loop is CASSQERGSTEAFF. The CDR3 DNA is TGTGCCAGCAGCCAAGAGAGGGGGTCGACTGAAGCTTTCTTT.

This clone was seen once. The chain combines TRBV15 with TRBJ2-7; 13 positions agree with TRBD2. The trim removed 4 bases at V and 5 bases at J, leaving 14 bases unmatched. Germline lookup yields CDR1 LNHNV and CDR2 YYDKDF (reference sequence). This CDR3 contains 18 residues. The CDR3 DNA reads TGTGCCACCAGCACTCGCCTGCAACTAGCGGGAGGGCCCAACGAGCAGTACTTC. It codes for CATSTRLQLAGGPNEQYF.

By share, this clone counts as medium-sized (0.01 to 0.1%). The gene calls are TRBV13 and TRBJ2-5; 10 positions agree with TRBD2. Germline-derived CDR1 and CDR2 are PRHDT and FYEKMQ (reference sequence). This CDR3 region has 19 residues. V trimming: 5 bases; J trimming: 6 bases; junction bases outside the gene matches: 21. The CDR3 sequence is CASSTRVPLSSGSQKTQYF. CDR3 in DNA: TGTGCCAGCAGCACCCGGGTTCCCCTATCTAGCGGGAGCCAGAAGACCCAGTACTTC.

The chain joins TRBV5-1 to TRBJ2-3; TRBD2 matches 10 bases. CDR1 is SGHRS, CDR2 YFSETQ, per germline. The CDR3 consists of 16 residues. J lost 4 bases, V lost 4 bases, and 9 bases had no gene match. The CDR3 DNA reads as TGCGCCAGCAGCACCGCTAGCGGGAGAGTAGCAGATACGCAGTATTTT. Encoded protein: CASSTASGRVADTQYF.

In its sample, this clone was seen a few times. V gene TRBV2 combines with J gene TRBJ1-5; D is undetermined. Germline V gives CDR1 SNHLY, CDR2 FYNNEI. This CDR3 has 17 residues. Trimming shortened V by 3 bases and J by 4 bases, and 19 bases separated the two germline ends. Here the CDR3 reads CASSEAPGAANNQPQHF. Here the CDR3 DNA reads TGTGCCAGCAGTGAGGCCCCGGGAGCAGCGAATAATCAGCCCCAGCATTTT.

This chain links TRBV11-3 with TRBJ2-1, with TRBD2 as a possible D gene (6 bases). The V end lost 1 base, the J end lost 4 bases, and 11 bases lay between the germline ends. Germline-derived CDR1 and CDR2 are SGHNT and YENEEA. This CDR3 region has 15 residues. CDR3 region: CASSLGDSLYNEQFF. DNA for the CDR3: TGTGCCAGCAGCTTAGGGGACTCCCTGTACAATGAGCAGTTCTTC.

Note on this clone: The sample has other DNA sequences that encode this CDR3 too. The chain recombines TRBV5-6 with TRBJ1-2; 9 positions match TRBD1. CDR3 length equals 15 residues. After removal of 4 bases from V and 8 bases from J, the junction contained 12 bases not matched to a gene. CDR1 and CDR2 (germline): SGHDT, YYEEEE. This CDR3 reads CASSAGTGTHRGYTF. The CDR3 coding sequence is TGTGCCAGCAGCGCTGGGACAGGGACGCATCGGGGCTACACCTTC. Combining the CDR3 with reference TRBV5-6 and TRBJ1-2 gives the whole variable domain DAGVTQSPTHLIKTRGQQVTLRCSPKSGHDTVSWYQQALGQGPQFIFQYYEEEERQRGNFPDRFSGHQFPNYSSELNVNALLLGDSALYLCASSAGTGTHRGYTFGSGTRLTVV.

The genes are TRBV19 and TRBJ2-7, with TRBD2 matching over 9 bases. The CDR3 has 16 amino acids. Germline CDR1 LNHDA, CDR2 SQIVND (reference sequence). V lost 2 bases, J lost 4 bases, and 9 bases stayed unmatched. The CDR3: CASSIRNSGSVYEQYF. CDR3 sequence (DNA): TGTGCCAGTAGTATACGGAATAGCGGGAGTGTTTACGAGCAGTACTTC.

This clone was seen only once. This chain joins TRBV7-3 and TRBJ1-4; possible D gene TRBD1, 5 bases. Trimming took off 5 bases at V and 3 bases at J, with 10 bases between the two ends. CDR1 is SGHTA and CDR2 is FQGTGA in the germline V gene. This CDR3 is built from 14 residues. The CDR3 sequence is CASSRGGANEKLFF. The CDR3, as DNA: TGTGCCAGCAGCCGGGGAGGGGCTAATGAAAAACTGTTTTTT.